The following is a TCR beta chain sequence with its context. The antigen is undetermined. This sample is part of a study of T-cell memory formation after mild COVID-19. General study findings and limits: Researchers report contracting CD4+ clones mostly in CM and EM, with CD8+ clones in EMRA. Pre-infection memory held some responding clones, suggesting pre-existing cross-reactive T cells responded.

TCRdb re-called the 5' RACE reads through MiXCR, storing one row per CDR3 protein. The sample yields under 250,000 distinct CDR3 sequences, around 25% seen once. Sequencing was carried out using PBMCs or a T cell subset sorted from them (not recorded which). This TCR came from an adult woman who had mild COVID-19 (a few samples of this study predate the infection). Cell type and time point are not known.

The CDR3 here is CASSLGRGFGTGNTIYF. In DNA form, the CDR3 reads TGTGCCAGCAGCTTAGGAAGAGGGTTCGGTACTGGAAACACCATATATTTT. V usage is TRBV11-2 and J usage is TRBJ1-3; no reliable D call. Germline lookup yields CDR1 SGHAT and CDR2 FQNNGV. Trimming pared 1 base from V and 2 bases from J, leaving 15 bases between. This CDR3 is 17 amino acids long.